The rows below give T cell receptor beta chains drawn from one sample of a study of shared clonotypes between healthy human individuals. Assay used: immunoSEQ multiplex PCR; TCRdb lists only in-frame clones, some missing. The sample records over 2 million clones, about 95% being singletons. Material: naive CD8+ T cells sorted from blood. Receptors originate from a man aged 18 to 29 in good health. Both conserved end residues are part of each CDR3. A D gene is named only where the DNA matches it firmly. Only part of the rows carry a size: once, few, many, or a class if the clone is expanded.

D,V,J,length,size,CDR3,DNA
TRBD1,TRBV9,TRBJ2-7,14,-,CASQGDGSYVEQYF,TGTGCCAGTCAGGGGGACGGATCCTACGTCGAGCAGTACTTC
-,TRBV5-4,TRBJ2-7,15,-,CASSLVGGPSYEQYF,TGTGCCAGCAGCTTGGTCGGGGGTCCCTCCTACGAGCAGTACTTC
TRBD2,TRBV7-7,TRBJ2-5,14,-,CASSLVLGGETQYF,TGTGCTAGCAGCTTAGTATTGGGGGGGGAGACCCAGTACTTC
TRBD2,TRBV7-2,TRBJ2-7,16,-,CASSFRTSGSIYEQYF,TGTGCCAGCTCATTCCGGACTAGCGGGAGCATCTACGAGCAGTACTTC
-,TRBV5-6,TRBJ1-2,11,-,CASSSLLGYTF,TGTGCCAGCAGTTCTCTTCTTGGCTACACCTTC
-,TRBV9,TRBJ2-7,15,once,CASSVGRGTTYEQYF,TGTGCCAGCAGCGTAGGTAGAGGGACCACCTACGAGCAGTACTTC
TRBD1,TRBV4-1,TRBJ1-2,16,-,CASSQERTGFNYGYTF,TGCGCCAGCAGCCAAGAACGGACAGGGTTTAACTATGGCTACACCTTC
TRBD2,TRBV9,TRBJ2-7,14,-,CASSVGIGGYEQYF,TGTGCCAGCAGCGTAGGAATCGGGGGGTACGAGCAGTACTTC
-,TRBV9,TRBJ2-7,14,-,CASSVSGAAGEQYF,TGTGCCAGCAGCGTATCCGGGGCCGCGGGGGAGCAGTACTTC
TRBD1,TRBV6-5,TRBJ1-6,15,-,CASSNPGQGNSPLHF,TGTGCCAGCAGTAATCCGGGACAGGGGAATTCACCCCTCCACTTT
-,TRBV6-6,TRBJ2-3,14,-,CASNGAVSTDTQYF,TGTGCCAGCAACGGGGCAGTGAGCACAGATACGCAGTATTTT
-,TRBV5-1,TRBJ2-5,12,-,CASSSWEETQYF,TGCGCCAGCAGCTCATGGGAAGAGACCCAGTACTTC
-,TRBV5-1,TRBJ2-1,15,-,CASSLVGTEYNEQFF,TGCGCCAGCAGCTTGGTCGGGACTGAATACAATGAGCAGTTCTTC
-,TRBV10-1,TRBJ2-1,8,-,CASSEEFF,TGCGCCAGCAGTGAGGAGTTCTTC
-,TRBV30,TRBJ2-1,12,-,CAWSPPYNEQFF,TGTGCCTGGAGTCCCCCATACAATGAGCAGTTCTTC
TRBD2,TRBV4-1,TRBJ2-1,16,-,CASSQDAGEGYNEQFF,TGCGCCAGCAGCCAAGACGCGGGAGAGGGCTACAATGAGCAGTTCTTC
-,TRBV28,TRBJ1-4,14,-,CASSFGGADEKLFF,TGTGCCAGCAGTTTCGGGGGGGCTGATGAAAAACTGTTTTTT
-,TRBV6-5,TRBJ2-5,15,-,CASSREGGYQETQYF,TGTGCCAGCAGCCGGGAAGGGGGGTACCAAGAGACCCAGTACTTC
-,TRBV27,TRBJ2-7,13,-,CASSFGPLLEQYF,TGTGCCAGCAGTTTCGGGCCCCTGCTCGAGCAGTACTTC
TRBD1,TRBV5-6,TRBJ1-5,13,-,CASSGQGGQPQHF,TGTGCCAGCAGCGGACAGGGAGGGCAGCCCCAGCATTTT
TRBD1,TRBV28,TRBJ1-5,14,few,CASSSGTGNQPQHF,TGTGCCAGCAGTTCCGGGACAGGGAATCAGCCCCAGCATTTT
TRBD1,TRBV9,TRBJ2-7,14,once,CASSPTGGFGEQYF,TGTGCCAGCAGCCCGACAGGGGGCTTTGGCGAGCAGTACTTC
TRBD1,TRBV5-1,TRBJ2-1,15,-,CASSLTGTEYNEQFF,TGCGCCAGCAGCTTGACCGGGACAGAATACAATGAGCAGTTCTTC
TRBD1,TRBV7-9,TRBJ2-7,15,-,CASSSDRGGLPEQYF,TGTGCCAGCAGCTCAGACAGGGGGGGTCTCCCCGAGCAGTACTTC
TRBD1,TRBV4-1,TRBJ2-7,14,few,CASSPGQGTYEQYF,TGCGCCAGCAGCCCAGGACAGGGGACCTACGAGCAGTACTTC
-,TRBV30,TRBJ2-7,13,-,CAWSATGHYEQYF,TGTGCCTGGAGTGCGACAGGTCACTACGAGCAGTACTTC
-,TRBV9,TRBJ2-7,14,-,CASSAPGARGEQYF,TGTGCCAGCAGCGCCCCCGGTGCCAGGGGCGAGCAGTACTTC
-,TRBV11-1,TRBJ2-7,15,-,CASTERGDSLYEQYF,TGTGCCAGCACCGAGAGGGGGGACAGCCTCTACGAGCAGTACTTC
TRBD1,TRBV5-6,TRBJ2-7,15,-,CASSSDREMHYEQYF,TGTGCCAGCAGCTCGGACAGGGAGATGCACTACGAGCAGTACTTC
TRBD1,TRBV27,TRBJ2-7,16,-,CASSSRTGLWVYEQYF,TGTGCCAGCAGTTCTCGGACAGGGCTTTGGGTCTACGAGCAGTACTTC
-,TRBV5-1,TRBJ2-7,17,-,CASSFAKETAFIYEQYF,TGCGCCAGCAGCTTCGCGAAAGAAACAGCATTTATCTACGAGCAGTACTTC
-,TRBV9,TRBJ2-7,13,-,CASSPEGNNEQYF,TGTGCCAGCAGCCCCGAGGGGAACAACGAGCAGTACTTC
TRBD1,TRBV5-4,TRBJ1-1,12,-,CASSPGGTEAFF,TGTGCCAGCAGCCCAGGGGGGACTGAAGCTTTCTTT
-,TRBV27,TRBJ2-2,14,-,CASSWSTNTGELFF,TGTGCCAGCAGTTGGTCCACCAACACCGGGGAGCTGTTTTTT
TRBD2,TRBV11-2,TRBJ2-5,14,-,CASSLVLAEGTQYF,TGTGCCAGCAGCTTAGTTCTAGCGGAGGGGACCCAGTACTTC
-,TRBV9,TRBJ2-7,16,-,CASSERGLAGRYEQYF,TGTGCCAGCAGCGAGAGGGGGCTAGCGGGCCGCTACGAGCAGTACTTC